This entry lists 31 T cell receptor beta chains sequenced from one sample in a study of blood T cell repertoires in COVID-19. Assay: immunoSEQ multiplex PCR; the TCRdb copy retains only in-frame clones and omits some. The data hold 250,000 to 300,000 clones, with approximately 86% observed a single time. The sample taken for sequencing was peripheral blood. These receptor sequences come from a woman aged 60-75 years with COVID-19, enrolled during active disease.

The gene calls are TRBV7-9 and TRBJ1-5, with TRBD1 matching over 7 bases. V lost 4 bases and J lost 2; bases outside the gene matches: 5. The CDR3 is 15 amino acids. Germline CDR1 and CDR2: SEHNR and FQNEAQ (reference sequence). The CDR3 DNA reads as TGTGCCAGCAGCTCGGGACAGAGAGGCAATCAGCCCCAGCATTTT. Protein product: CASSSGQRGNQPQHF.

This clone appeared a few times. This chain joins TRBV19 and TRBJ1-3; D remains ambiguous. Germline lookup yields CDR1 LNHDA and CDR2 SQIVND (reference sequence). Trimming pared 6 bases from V and 0 bases from J, leaving 12 bases between. The CDR3 consists of 15 residues. CDR3 residues: CASRKNQDSGNTIYF. DNA of the CDR3: TGTGCCAGTAGGAAAAATCAGGACTCTGGAAACACCATATATTTT. Drawing the rest from reference TRBV19 and TRBJ1-3, the complete variable domain is DGGITQSPKYLFRKEGQNVTLSCEQNLNHDAMYWYRQDPGQGLRLIYYSQIVNDFQKGDIAEGYSVSREKKESFPLTVTSAQKNPTAFYLCASRKNQDSGNTIYFGEGSWLTVV.

This rearrangement joins TRBV6-6 to TRBJ1-2; 7 positions agree with TRBD1. Trimming took 5 bases from V and 4 from J; bases not matched to a gene: 16. The CDR3 is 17 residues long. The germline gives CDR1 MNHNY, CDR2 SVGAGI (reference sequence). The chain's CDR3 is CASSPRTGTRTSYGYTF. The CDR3 bases are TGTGCCAGCAGTCCGCGGACAGGTACCAGAACTTCCTATGGCTACACCTTC.

The rearrangement joins TRBV5-1 to TRBJ1-5; D gene uncertain. The CDR3 consists of 13 residues. Germline assignment: CDR1 SGHRS and CDR2 YFSETQ. V lost 2 bases and J lost 5, with 8 bases in between. The CDR3 DNA is TGCGCCAGCAGCTTCGGGGTGGATCAGCCCCAGCATTTT. This codes for CASSFGVDQPQHF.

This sequence joins TRBV7-2 and TRBJ1-5; 7 nucleotides match TRBD1. V trimming: 5 bases; J trimming: 0 bases; junction bases outside the gene matches: 1. CDR3 length equals 14 residues. CDR1 is SGHTA and CDR2 is FQGNSA in the germline V gene. DNA of the CDR3: TGTGCCAGCAGCAGGGACAGTAGCAATCAGCCCCAGCATTTT. Encoded protein: CASSRDSSNQPQHF.

The chain joins TRBV5-1 to TRBJ1-5; D perhaps matches TRBD1 (6 bases). V was pared by 1 base and J by 7 bases, with 15 bases between. CDR3 size: 15 residues. Germline CDR1 and CDR2: SGHRS and YFSETQ. DNA for the CDR3: TGCGCCAGCAGCTTGAGTTGGGGGGGCGACCAGCCCCAGCATTTT. Amino acid sequence: CASSLSWGGDQPQHF.

This chain uses TRBV3-1 (or the pseudogene TRBV3-2) with TRBJ2-2, with 8 bases lining up with TRBD2. V was pared by 1 base and J by 7 bases, with 5 bases of the junction left unmatched. CDR1 and CDR2 (germline): LGHDT, YNNKEL (reference sequence). The CDR3 length is 15 residues. The CDR3 bases are TGTGCCAGCAGCCAAGCCGGGAGGGTCCTCGGGGAGCTGTTTTTT. Translation: CASSQAGRVLGELFF.

This chain connects TRBV5-5 to TRBJ2-2, with 11 nucleotides matching TRBD2. J lost 6 bases, V lost 6 bases, and 10 bases had no gene match. The CDR3 spans 16 residues. Germline values: CDR1 SGHKS, CDR2 YYEKEE (reference sequence). CDR3 residues: CASTPGVAGGPGELFF. The CDR3, as DNA: TGTGCCAGCACCCCGGGGGTAGCGGGAGGGCCCGGGGAGCTGTTTTTT.

The chain links TRBV5-1 to TRBJ2-2; 7 bases fit TRBD1. This CDR3 is built from 15 residues. The germline V gene has CDR1 SGHRS and CDR2 YFSETQ. Trimming took 0 bases from V and 3 from J; bases not matched to a gene: 2. The CDR3: CASSLVGGHTGELFF. CDR3 coding DNA: TGCGCCAGCAGCTTGGTAGGGGGCCACACCGGGGAGCTGTTTTTT. Using reference TRBV5-1 and TRBJ2-2 for the parts outside the CDR3, the full variable domain is KAGVTQTPRYLIKTRGQQVTLSCSPISGHRSVSWYQQTPGQGLQFLFEYFSETQRNKGNFPGRFSGRQFSNSRSEMNVSTLELGDSALYLCASSLVGGHTGELFFGEGSRLTVL.

This chain uses TRBV29-1 with TRBJ2-7, with TRBD2 matching 8 bases. V was pared by 6 bases and J by 4 bases, with 11 bases of the junction left unmatched. Germline values: CDR1 SQVTM, CDR2 ANQGSEA. CDR3 length: 14 amino acids. CDR3: CSVQPSGLGYEQYF. Here the CDR3 DNA reads TGCAGCGTCCAACCCTCGGGACTAGGATACGAGCAGTACTTC.

This clone has ten or more counts. The gene calls are TRBV19 and TRBJ1-1; D possibly corresponds to TRBD1 (5 bases). The length of the CDR3 is 17 residues. Deletions cut 1 base from V and 2 bases from J, with 17 bases between. Germline CDR1 reads LNHDA; CDR2 reads SQIVND (reference sequence). CDR3 nucleotides: TGTGCCAGTAGTATAGCGATTACGGGCCAGGGTAACACTGAAGCTTTCTTT. Translated, it gives CASSIAITGQGNTEAFF.

The chain has TRBV6-2 or TRBV6-3 and TRBJ1-6, with D perhaps TRBD1 (6 bases). Trimming shortened V by 5 bases and J by 6 bases, and 8 bases separated the two germline ends. CDR3 length: 13 residues. CDR1 MNHEY and CDR2 SVGEGT come from the germline V gene. The CDR3 loop reads CASSGQTNSPLHF. DNA for the CDR3: TGTGCCAGCAGTGGACAGACTAATTCACCCCTCCACTTT.

This clone was counted a few times. The chain links TRBV4-3 to TRBJ2-2, with no clear D. The CDR3 totals 14 residues. Per the germline V gene, CDR1 is LGHNA and CDR2 is YSLEER. The ends were cut back, 0 bases at V and 5 bases at J, with 7 bases in the middle. The CDR3 spells CASSQDSMTGELFF. CDR3 nucleotides: TGCGCCAGCAGCCAAGATTCCATGACCGGGGAGCTGTTTTTT.

Written as DNA, the CDR3 is TGTGCCAGTAATTCAGGGTGGCAGCCCCAGCATTTT. Translated, it gives CASNSGWQPQHF. The chain employs TRBV19 and TRBJ1-5; D possibly corresponds to TRBD1 (5 bases). Germline lookup yields CDR1 LNHDA and CDR2 SQIVND (reference sequence). Trimming left V 7 bases short and J 7 bases short, with 11 bases between. CDR3 length: 12 amino acids. The full variable domain, rest sourced from reference TRBV19 and TRBJ1-5, is DGGITQSPKYLFRKEGQNVTLSCEQNLNHDAMYWYRQDPGQGLRLIYYSQIVNDFQKGDIAEGYSVSREKKESFPLTVTSAQKNPTAFYLCASNSGWQPQHFGDGTRLSIL.

The chain joins TRBV27 to TRBJ2-5; D possibly corresponds to TRBD2 (6 bases). CDR3 length equals 14 residues. Germline V gene data show CDR1 as MNHEY and CDR2 as SMNVEV (reference sequence). Trimming removed 6 bases at V and 5 bases at J, with 16 bases between. This CDR3 is CASRLNRRGETQYF. The DNA of the CDR3 is TGTGCCAGCAGGTTAAACAGGCGGGGCGAGACCCAGTACTTC.

The V and J genes are TRBV19 and TRBJ2-3; TRBD1 matches at 7 bases. Germline V lookup: CDR1 LNHDA, CDR2 SQIVND (reference sequence). The ends lost 3 bases at V and 2 bases at J; junction bases unmatched: 2. There are 14 residues in the CDR3. CDR3 DNA: TGTGCCAGTAGTATGACAGGGCCCACAGATACGCAGTATTTT. Its protein is CASSMTGPTDTQYF.

The chain is built from TRBV5-6 and TRBJ2-2; the match to TRBD2 covers 9 bases. The V and J ends lost 4 bases and 1 base, in that order; junction bases with no gene match: 11. The CDR3 loop spans 18 amino acids. Germline values: CDR1 SGHDT, CDR2 YYEEEE. CDR3 sequence (DNA): TGTGCCAGCAGCGTTGGTTGGGGGACTAGCCAGAACACCGGGGAGCTGTTTTTT. Translating gives CASSVGWGTSQNTGELFF.

This sequence joins TRBV6-5 and TRBJ2-2; no clear D gene. This CDR3 region has 15 residues. Germline lookup yields CDR1 MNHEY and CDR2 SVGAGI. Trimming shortened V by 0 bases and J by 4 bases, and 9 bases separated the two germline ends. The CDR3 here is CASSYSPSGTGELFF. CDR3 DNA sequence: TGTGCCAGCAGTTACTCCCCCTCGGGCACCGGGGAGCTGTTTTTT.

This rearrangement joins TRBV23-1 to TRBJ2-3, with 14 positions matching TRBD2. TRBV23-1 is assigned to the ORF class and has an uncertain function. The length of the CDR3 is 23 residues. The ends lost 2 bases at V and 3 bases at J; junction bases unmatched: 22. The CDR3 region has the DNA TGCGCCAGCAGTCAACCGGGACAGGGGGCGGCACCGGGACTAGCGGGAGCGACAGATACGCAGTATTTT. As protein: CASSQPGQGAAPGLAGATDTQYF.

This chain joins TRBV9 and TRBJ1-3, with 7 bases lining up with TRBD1. This CDR3 region has 18 residues. Germline V gene sequence: CDR1 SGDLS, CDR2 YYNGEE. J gave up 0 bases and V 3 bases, and 12 bases lay outside the gene matches. In DNA form, the CDR3 reads TGTGCCAGCAGCGAAGGGGGCAGGGACCTCCTCTCTGGAAACACCATATATTTT. This encodes CASSEGGRDLLSGNTIYF.

This clone has a handful of counts. V is TRBV29-1 and J is TRBJ1-1; possible D gene TRBD1, 6 bases. V dropped 6 bases and J dropped 1 base, with 18 bases sitting between them. This CDR3 is 15 amino acids long. Germline CDR1 reads SQVTM; CDR2 reads ANQGSEA. CDR3 in DNA: TGCAGCGTGGTACGGGACACCTGGGGGAACACTGAAGCTTTCTTT. As protein: CSVVRDTWGNTEAFF.

With respect to this clone: A junction boundary mismatches the germline segment, possibly from a read error. The gene calls are TRBV5-1 and TRBJ2-7; D is perhaps TRBD1 (6 bases). The CDR3 runs 13 residues. In germline, CDR1 is SGHRS, CDR2 YFSETQ. Written as DNA, the CDR3 is TGCGCCAGCAGCCGCAAGGGGGAGACCGAGCAGTGCTTC. It specifies CASSRKGETEQCF. Full variable domain (missing parts from reference TRBV5-1 and TRBJ2-7): KAGVTQTPRYLIKTRGQQVTLSCSPISGHRSVSWYQQTPGQGLQFLFEYFSETQRNKGNFPGRFSGRQFSNSRSEMNVSTLELGDSALYLCASSRKGETEQCFGPGTRLTVT.

This chain connects TRBV25-1 to TRBJ2-2; 7 positions match TRBD2. Germline assignment: CDR1 MGHDK and CDR2 SYGVNS. Trimming removed 11 bases from V and 2 bases from J; junction bases left unmatched: 14. This CDR3 is 16 amino acids long. The CDR3 loop is CASDSRLALNTGELFF. The CDR3, as DNA: TGTGCCTCAGACAGTCGACTAGCCCTTAACACCGGGGAGCTGTTTTTT.

The chain recombines TRBV30 with TRBJ1-6; weak D call: TRBD1 (5 bases). The CDR3 spans 14 residues. In germline, CDR1 is GTSNPN, CDR2 SVGIG (reference sequence). The V gene lost 0 bases and the J gene lost 7 bases, with 10 bases spanning the gap. The CDR3 spells CAWSVMGGNSPLHF. The CDR3 coding sequence is TGTGCCTGGAGTGTAATGGGGGGGAATTCACCCCTCCACTTT.

This chain joins TRBV5-1 and TRBJ2-5; tentatively, D is TRBD1 (6 bases). The CDR3 consists of 14 residues. In germline, CDR1 is SGHRS, CDR2 YFSETQ. Trimming took 3 bases from V and 1 from J, leaving 10 bases between them. The CDR3 is CASSSQGIQETQYF. The CDR3 DNA follows: TGCGCCAGCAGCTCGCAGGGGATCCAAGAGACCCAGTACTTC. The full variable domain, with the rest looked up from reference TRBV5-1 and TRBJ2-5, is KAGVTQTPRYLIKTRGQQVTLSCSPISGHRSVSWYQQTPGQGLQFLFEYFSETQRNKGNFPGRFSGRQFSNSRSEMNVSTLELGDSALYLCASSSQGIQETQYFGPGTRLLVL.

The V call is TRBV5-4, the J call TRBJ2-1; perhaps TRBD2 as D (5 bases). V shed 0 bases and J shed 1 base, with 8 bases lying between them. This CDR3 has 15 residues. The germline gives CDR1 SGHNT, CDR2 YYREEE (reference sequence). The CDR3 nucleotides are TGTGCCAGCAGCTTGGAGGGCGGGTCCTACAATGAGCAGTTCTTC. Its translation is CASSLEGGSYNEQFF.

The V gene is TRBV19, the J gene TRBJ1-1, with 7 bases aligning to TRBD1. The CDR3 loop spans 14 amino acids. Trimming took 6 bases from V and 4 from J; bases not matched to a gene: 8. Germline CDR1 is LNHDA and CDR2 is SQIVND (reference sequence). In DNA form, the CDR3 reads TGTGCCAGTAGCGCACAGGGGAAGGGCACTGAAGCTTTCTTT. Translated, it gives CASSAQGKGTEAFF.

V is TRBV3-1 (or the pseudogene TRBV3-2) and J is TRBJ1-2; D not resolved. Germline V gene data show CDR1 as LGHDT and CDR2 as YNNKEL (reference sequence). The CDR3 consists of 16 residues. Trimming cost V 4 bases and J 1 base, with 16 bases left between them. The CDR3 DNA reads TGTGCCAGCAGCCCACAACGGGGATCCCATAACTATGGCTACACCTTC. The encoded protein is CASSPQRGSHNYGYTF.

V and J are TRBV5-1 and TRBJ1-2; no clear D. Germline V CDR1 and CDR2: SGHRS, YFSETQ. The ends were cut back, 4 bases at V and 1 base at J, with 8 bases in the middle. The CDR3 covers 13 residues. CDR3 sequence: CASSAASNYGYTF. The CDR3 DNA sequence: TGCGCCAGCAGCGCGGCAAGTAACTATGGCTACACCTTC. The full variable domain, rest sourced from reference TRBV5-1 and TRBJ1-2, is KAGVTQTPRYLIKTRGQQVTLSCSPISGHRSVSWYQQTPGQGLQFLFEYFSETQRNKGNFPGRFSGRQFSNSRSEMNVSTLELGDSALYLCASSAASNYGYTFGSGTRLTVV.

V and J are TRBV19 and TRBJ1-2; D remains ambiguous. Germline CDR1 and CDR2: LNHDA and SQIVND (reference sequence). Trimming took off 3 bases at V and 0 bases at J, with 11 bases between the two ends. The CDR3 loop spans 15 amino acids. The CDR3 here is CASSMGGEANYGYTF. CDR3 DNA sequence: TGTGCCAGTAGTATGGGCGGGGAAGCTAACTATGGCTACACCTTC.

This chain joins TRBV18 and TRBJ1-1, with 9 bases matching TRBD1. This CDR3 has 16 residues. The ends lost 4 bases at V and 3 bases at J; junction bases unmatched: 9. CDR1 and CDR2 from the germline V gene are KGHSH and LQKENI. The CDR3 reads CASSHGQGRYYTEAFF. The CDR3, as DNA: TGTGCCAGCTCACACGGACAGGGGAGGTACTACACTGAAGCTTTCTTT.